Below, 30 T cell receptor beta chains from the same sample are listed, as sequenced in a study of T cells in Graves' hyperthyroidism and ophthalmopathy (dated by TCRdb to the late 2010s). The method was multiplex PCR. Sequencing instrument: Illumina HiSeq 2000. Amplification of TCR beta CDR3 regions was carried out from RNA transcripts. For the first round of RT-PCR on the TCR CDR3, the HTBI primer set was used together with the Qiagen OneStep RT-PCR kit. TCRdb trimmed the raw reads at Q25, called clones with MiXCR and kept productive beta chains. Rows matching on CDR3 protein sequence are summarized as one entry with the most common DNA and genes. Present in this sample are about 270,000 distinct CDR3 sequences, 12% to 15% of which were seen just once. The ten top clones hold roughly 31% of the sample. Sequenced material: blood. The source of these receptors is a woman aged 45-59 years with Graves' hyperthyroidism that later progressed to Graves' ophthalmopathy.

The sample holds many counts of this clonotype. V is TRBV20-1 and J is TRBJ2-7; the D gene is possibly TRBD2 (5 bases). This CDR3 contains 14 residues. CDR1 and CDR2 from the germline V gene are DFQATT and SNEGSKA (reference sequence). Deletions cut 2 bases from V and 3 bases from J, with 14 bases between. Here the CDR3 DNA reads TGCAGTGCTAGAAGGTCCGGCAGCGGCTACGAGCAGTACTTC. The encoded protein is CSARRSGSGYEQYF.

The J gene is TRBJ2-5, the V gene TRBV19, with 8 bases fitting TRBD2. Germline values: CDR1 LNHDA, CDR2 SQIVND (reference sequence). The CDR3 consists of 15 residues. With 3 bases clipped from V and 5 bases from J, the junction kept 8 bases outside the gene matches. The CDR3 bases are TGTGCCAGTAGTATCCCGGCGGGAGGCGGGGAGACCCAGTACTTC. Protein: CASSIPAGGGETQYF.

With regard to this clonotype: Given the absence of the conserved phenylalanine or tryptophan at the CDR3 end, a read error is likely. The V gene is TRBV7-9, the J gene TRBJ1-2; D perhaps matches TRBD1 (6 bases). The CDR3 totals 13 residues. The V end was cut by 1 base, the J end by 6 bases, with 9 bases between. CDR1 and CDR2 from the germline V gene are SEHNR and FQNEAQ (reference sequence). CDR3: CASSLDREDGYTL. CDR3 nucleotide sequence: TGTGCCAGCAGCTTAGACAGGGAGGATGGCTACACCCTC.

This clonotype was observed a few times. Mismatch with germline at one junction end may stem from a read error. V gene TRBV28 combines with J gene TRBJ2-4; 9 bases line up with TRBD2. In germline, CDR1 is MDHEN, CDR2 SYDVKM. The CDR3 length is 14 residues. The CDR3: CAGRSGRAKNIQYF. The DNA of the CDR3 is TGTGCCGGCAGGAGCGGGAGGGCCAAAAACATTCAGTACTTC. The full variable domain, rest sourced from reference TRBV28 and TRBJ2-4, is DVKVTQSSRYLVKRTGEKVFLECVQDMDHENMFWYRQDPGLGLRLIYFSYDVKMKEKGDIPEGYSVSREKKERFSLILESASTNQTSMYLCAGRSGRAKNIQYFGAGTRLSVL.

This clonotype was counted at least ten times. The V and J genes are TRBV15 and TRBJ2-5; D possibly corresponds to TRBD2 (5 bases). The CDR3 extends over 14 amino acids. Germline values: CDR1 LNHNV, CDR2 YYDKDF (reference sequence). V was cut by 1 base and J by 3 bases, with 9 bases left in between. CDR3 DNA: TGTGCCACCAGCAGAGTTTGGGGAGAAGAGACCCAGTACTTC. Protein: CATSRVWGEETQYF.

This clonotype has ten or more counts. The chain has TRBV11-2 and TRBJ2-7, with D hard to call. V lost 1 base and J lost 6, with 1 base in between. The CDR3 consists of 10 residues. Germline V lookup: CDR1 SGHAT, CDR2 FQNNGV. CDR3 nucleotide sequence: TGTGCCAGCAGCTTAGGCGAGCAGTACTTC. Amino acids: CASSLGEQYF.

The rearrangement uses TRBV28 and TRBJ2-7; D possibly corresponds to TRBD2 (5 bases). Trimming took 3 bases from V and 6 from J, leaving 21 bases between them. CDR1 is MDHEN, CDR2 SYDVKM, per germline. This CDR3 has 16 amino acids. CDR3: CASSFTGAGPLGEQYF. The CDR3 DNA reads as TGTGCCAGCAGTTTTACGGGCGCGGGCCCCCTGGGCGAGCAGTACTTC.

In this sample, this clonotype turned up once. J is TRBJ1-5 and V is TRBV20-1, with unresolved D. V was shortened by 3 bases and J by 7 bases, with 13 bases between the two germline ends. CDR3 size: 13 residues. Germline V gene lookup returns CDR1 DFQATT and CDR2 SNEGSKA (reference sequence). CDR3: CSASPTAGQPQHF. The CDR3 DNA reads TGCAGTGCTAGTCCCACTGCGGGACAGCCCCAGCATTTT.

Many counts were recorded for this clonotype. The DNA of the CDR3 is TGCAGTGCTCAGGGACAGGCCTATGGCTACACCTTC. Encoded protein: CSAQGQAYGYTF. The chain has TRBV20-1 and TRBJ1-2; TRBD1 matches at 8 bases. CDR1 DFQATT and CDR2 SNEGSKA come from the germline V gene (reference sequence). J was trimmed by 4 bases and V by 5 bases; bases with no gene match: 3. The CDR3 is 12 residues long.

V usage is TRBV5-1 and J usage is TRBJ2-3; D perhaps matches TRBD1 (6 bases). Germline V gene data show CDR1 as SGHRS and CDR2 as YFSETQ. Trimming stripped 0 bases from V and 0 bases from J, with 11 bases between. This CDR3 comprises 16 residues. The CDR3, as DNA: TGCGCCAGCAGCTTGGGGACAGCAACTAGCACAGATACGCAGTATTTT. Its protein is CASSLGTATSTDTQYF.

This clonotype was seen ten or more times. The genes are TRBV11-2 and TRBJ2-7, with TRBD2 as a possible D gene (6 bases). The CDR3 contains 13 residues. V lost 3 bases and J 12 bases, leaving 18 bases between the germline ends. Germline V gene sequence: CDR1 SGHAT, CDR2 FQNNGV. CDR3 residues: CASSLGGGEWMYF. As DNA, the CDR3 is TGTGCCAGCAGCTTGGGTGGCGGGGAGTGGATGTACTTC.

This clonotype was seen many times. Germline is not matched at one junction end, which may reflect a read error. This chain links TRBV5-1 with TRBJ2-7; weak D call: TRBD1 (5 bases). The germline V gene has CDR1 SGHRS and CDR2 YFSETQ. The CDR3 is 13 residues long. The CDR3 coding sequence is TGTGCCAGCAGCTTGCAGGGATCCTACGAGCAGTACTTC. The encoded protein is CASSLQGSYEQYF.

The table lists this clonotype with many counts. The chain recombines TRBV28 with TRBJ1-5, with D perhaps matching TRBD1 (6 bases). This CDR3 comprises 14 residues. CDR1 and CDR2 (germline): MDHEN, SYDVKM. V was trimmed by 8 bases and J by 7 bases, leaving 18 bases between them. CDR3 DNA sequence: TGTGCCAGCCTTAAAGGGCAGGGGTGGCAGCCCCAGCATTTT. It translates to CASLKGQGWQPQHF.

The sample holds many counts of this clonotype. The V and J genes are TRBV29-1 and TRBJ2-5; D is unresolved. The CDR3 runs to 13 residues. The germline V and J ends were trimmed by 3 bases and 3 bases, with 11 bases remaining between them. Germline values: CDR1 SQVTM, CDR2 ANQGSEA. CDR3 loop: CSVEGRNKETQYF. CDR3 DNA sequence: TGCAGCGTTGAGGGCAGGAACAAAGAGACCCAGTACTTC.

Comment on this clonotype: Since a much larger clone is just one base distant, this may be a read error. This chain uses TRBV15 with TRBJ2-5, with D maybe TRBD2 (6 bases). The CDR3 contains 16 residues. Per the germline V gene, CDR1 is LNHNV and CDR2 is YYDKDF (reference sequence). The DNA for the CDR3 is TGTGCCACCAGCAGAGATTTGGGAGGAAGAGGCGAGACCCGGTACTTC. It yields the protein CATSRDLGGRGETRYF.

The chain links TRBV29-1 to TRBJ1-2; D unresolved. The CDR3 spans 13 residues. The germline V gene has CDR1 SQVTM and CDR2 ANQGSEA. V was cut by 6 bases and J by 4 bases, with 15 bases left in between. The CDR3 DNA sequence: TGCAGCGTGGGGTCCCCGAACCTCTATGGCTACACCTTC. Protein sequence: CSVGSPNLYGYTF. Based on the CDR3 plus reference TRBV29-1 and TRBJ1-2, the full variable domain is SAVISQKPSRDICQRGTSLTIQCQVDSQVTMMFWYRQQPGQSLTLIATANQGSEATYESGFVIDKFPISRPNLTFSTLTVSNMSPEDSSIYLCSVGSPNLYGYTFGSGTRLTVV.

This clonotype came up many times. The chain recombines TRBV5-1 with TRBJ2-7; 7 nucleotides agree with TRBD2. With 3 bases clipped from V and 2 bases from J, the junction kept 11 bases outside the gene matches. CDR3 length equals 16 residues. Germline lookup yields CDR1 SGHRS and CDR2 YFSETQ. Here the CDR3 DNA reads TGCGCCAGCAGCTCCTCGGGAGGTCCCCCGACCTACGAGCAGTACTTC. Amino acid sequence: CASSSSGGPPTYEQYF.

In its sample, this clonotype was seen once. Given a much more abundant clone one base away, this may be a read error. This chain joins TRBV20-1 and TRBJ2-2; 10 bases align to TRBD2. Germline-derived CDR1 and CDR2 are DFQATT and SNEGSKA (reference sequence). This CDR3 region has 14 residues. In DNA, the CDR3 is TGCAGTGCTCTTAGCGGGAGGAAGGCCGGGGGGCTGTTTTTT. Its protein is CSALSGRKAGGLFF.

This clonotype was found many times. The gene calls are TRBV3-1 and TRBJ2-1; D unclear. CDR3 length: 17 residues. Deletions cut 0 bases from V and 4 bases from J, with 16 bases between. Germline values: CDR1 LGHDT, CDR2 YNNKEL (reference sequence). Written as DNA, the CDR3 is TGTGCCAGCAGCCAAGATATGTGGCCGTTGGGATACAATGAGCAGTTCTTC. This gives the protein CASSQDMWPLGYNEQFF.

As regards this clonotype: A much bigger clone sits one base away, suggesting this may be a read error. The rearrangement links TRBV3-1 to TRBJ2-1; the D gene could be TRBD1 or TRBD2 (5 bases each). The CDR3 extends over 15 amino acids. Germline V gene lookup returns CDR1 LGHDT and CDR2 YNNKEL (reference sequence). Trimming took off 1 base at V and 9 bases at J, with 16 bases between the two ends. The CDR3 is CASSQGIGTPSEQFF. CDR3 coding DNA: TGTGCCAGCAGCCAAGGGATCGGGACCCCCAGTGAGCAGTTCTTC.

This clonotype has just a few counts. The chain uses TRBV4-2 and TRBJ2-2; 7 bases agree with TRBD2. J lost 4 bases, V lost 3 bases, and 8 bases had no gene match. This CDR3 spans 16 amino acids. CDR1 and CDR2 (germline): LGHNA, YNFKEQ. CDR3 sequence reads: CASSQMGGEATGELFF. CDR3 nucleotide sequence: TGTGCCAGCAGCCAGATGGGGGGGGAGGCCACCGGGGAGCTGTTTTTT.

This clonotype came up many times. V usage is TRBV18 and J usage is TRBJ2-2, with D possibly being TRBD1 (6 bases). Germline values: CDR1 KGHSH, CDR2 LQKENI. The V end lost 3 bases, the J end lost 4 bases, and 6 bases lay between the germline ends. The CDR3 runs to 13 residues. The CDR3 is CASSPGATGELFF. The CDR3 coding sequence is TGTGCCAGCTCACCGGGGGCCACCGGGGAGCTGTTTTTT.

This clonotype was seen more than once but under ten times. The gene calls are TRBV25-1 and TRBJ2-5, with a tentative D call TRBD2 (6 bases). Germline CDR1 is MGHDK and CDR2 is SYGVNS. V was shortened by 8 bases and J by 4 bases, with 11 bases between the two germline ends. The CDR3 consists of 12 residues. CDR3 DNA sequence: TGTGCCAGCGAGGCGGGGTTAGAGACCCAGTACTTC. It translates to CASEAGLETQYF. Filled out from reference TRBV25-1 and TRBJ2-5, the complete variable domain reads EADIYQTPRYLVIGTGKKITLECSQTMGHDKMYWYQQDPGMELHLIHYSYGVNSTEKGDLSSESTVSRIRTEHFPLTLESARPSHTSQYLCASEAGLETQYFGPGTRLLVL.

This clonotype was observed at least ten times. The chain joins TRBV28 to TRBJ2-5; 11 nucleotides line up with TRBD2. Trimming cost V 6 bases and J 2 bases; bases outside gene matches: 5. Germline loops: CDR1 MDHEN, CDR2 SYDVKM. The CDR3 loop spans 15 amino acids. CDR3 residues: CASRSWTSGQETQYF. CDR3 DNA sequence: TGTGCCAGCAGATCCTGGACTAGCGGGCAAGAGACCCAGTACTTC.

Ten or more counts support this clonotype. The chain uses TRBV20-1 and TRBJ1-2; 8 bases match TRBD1. V shed 5 bases and J 3 bases; nucleotides not matched to a gene: 5. Germline CDR1 DFQATT, CDR2 SNEGSKA (reference sequence). The CDR3 is made up of 13 amino acids. The CDR3: CSALGQGDYGYTF. Here the CDR3 DNA reads TGCAGTGCTCTCGGACAGGGTGACTATGGCTACACCTTC.

This clonotype has at least ten counts. The chain employs TRBV7-9 and TRBJ1-1, with D hard to call. In germline, CDR1 is SEHNR, CDR2 FQNEAQ (reference sequence). The CDR3 length is 13 residues. V lost 8 bases and J 4 bases, leaving 14 bases between the germline ends. CDR3 residues: CASYRTGSTEAFF. DNA for the CDR3: TGTGCCAGCTACCGTACCGGGTCCACTGAAGCTTTCTTT.

This clonotype appeared a few times. Given a much more abundant clone one base away, this may be a read error. This chain connects TRBV6-2 or TRBV6-3 to TRBJ1-1, with no clear D. V was shortened by 3 bases and J by 4 bases, with 6 bases between the two germline ends. Germline assignment: CDR1 MNHEY and CDR2 SVGEGT. The CDR3 totals 12 residues. The CDR3 spells CASSYGPTEAFF. The CDR3 DNA is TGTGCCAGCAGTTATGGGCCCACTGAAGCTTTCTTT.

At least ten counts were recorded for this clonotype. This chain joins TRBV11-2 and TRBJ2-7; TRBD2 matches at 11 bases. The CDR3 is made up of 16 amino acids. The J segment lost 4 bases and the V segment lost 2 bases, leaving 7 bases of the junction unmatched. The germline V gene encodes CDR1 SGHAT and CDR2 FQNNGV. CDR3 loop: CASSLSELAGVYEQYF. CDR3 sequence (DNA): TGTGCCAGCAGCTTATCGGAACTAGCGGGAGTGTACGAGCAGTACTTC.

This clonotype came up many times. The V gene is TRBV25-1, the J gene TRBJ2-7; 11 positions agree with TRBD2. The J segment lost 7 bases and the V segment lost 5 bases, leaving 7 bases of the junction unmatched. Germline-derived CDR1 and CDR2 are MGHDK and SYGVNS. The CDR3 has 14 residues. The DNA of the CDR3 is TGTGCCAGCAGTTTAGCGGGAGGGATAAAGGAGCAGTACTTC. It specifies CASSLAGGIKEQYF.

This clonotype was counted only a few times. The chain is built from TRBV15 and TRBJ2-4, with 7 bases identical to TRBD1. Germline V gene lookup returns CDR1 LNHNV and CDR2 YYDKDF (reference sequence). This CDR3 region has 18 residues. Losses at the gene ends were 1 base for V and 2 bases for J; bases not matched to a gene: 11. Here the CDR3 reads CATSRANLGQATKNIQYF. Written as DNA, the CDR3 is TGTGCCACCAGCAGAGCCAACCTTGGACAGGCCACCAAAAACATTCAGTACTTC.